This record concerns one T cell receptor beta chain sequence. Germline loops: CDR1 LNHDA, CDR2 SQIVND (reference sequence). V dropped 10 bases and J dropped 2 bases, with 11 bases sitting between them. The CDR3 consists of 13 residues. The data were taken from a study of blood T cell repertoires in COVID-19. Study-level information: Among Cohort 3 donors, those recovered had two negative PCRs, clearance, or symptom resolution. The cDNA or gDNA used as material had been derived from T cells, B-cell-depleted T cells, or PBMCs.

Some clones are missing from TCRdb's copy, which holds only in-frame ones; the method was immunoSEQ multiplex PCR. The data contain around 360,000 clones, around 87% of them singletons. The V call is TRBV19, the J call TRBJ2-2; TRBD2 is a possible D gene (5 bases). Sequenced input: PBMCs or T cells enriched from blood (not recorded which). This receptor was obtained from a man in his forties or fifties in a cohort exposed to, infected with or recovered from COVID-19 (not recorded which). The CDR3 sequence is CAILDYNTGELFF. In DNA form, the CDR3 reads TGTGCCATACTAGATTACAACACCGGGGAGCTGTTTTTT.